This T cell receptor (beta chain) derives from a study of control samples from healthy donors and cancer patients. The germline CDR1 and CDR2 sequences are MGHRA and YSYEKL. Trimming pared 0 bases from V and 8 bases from J, leaving 13 bases between. The CDR3 is 14 residues long. Only in-frame clones appear in the TCRdb table, and some are missing; sequencing was by immunoSEQ multiplex PCR. The data contain 150,000 to 200,000 clones, 90% of them seen just once; the ten biggest clones take up about 1.4%. This clone has just one count. The sample comprised blood. J is TRBJ1-2 and V is TRBV4-1; no firm D call. The receptor's source is a woman between 50 and 59 years old in good health. The CDR3 is CASSQDATVRGYTF. The CDR3, as DNA: TGCGCCAGCAGCCAAGACGCGACGGTGAGGGGCTACACCTTC.